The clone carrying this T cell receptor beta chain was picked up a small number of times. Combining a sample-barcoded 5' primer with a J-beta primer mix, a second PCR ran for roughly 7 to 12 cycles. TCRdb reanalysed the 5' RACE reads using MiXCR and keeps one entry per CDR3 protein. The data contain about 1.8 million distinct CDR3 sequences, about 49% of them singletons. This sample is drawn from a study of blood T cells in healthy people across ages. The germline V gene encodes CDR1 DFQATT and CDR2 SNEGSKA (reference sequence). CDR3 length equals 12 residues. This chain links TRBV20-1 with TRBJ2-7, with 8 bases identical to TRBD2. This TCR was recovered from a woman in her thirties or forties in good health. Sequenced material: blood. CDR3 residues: CTVAGTNYEQYF. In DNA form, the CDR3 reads TGCACCGTAGCGGGGACCAACTACGAGCAGTACTTC.